This section outlines one T cell receptor (beta chain) sequence together with its context. This record comes from a study of Ad26.COV2.S vaccination and SARS-CoV-2 variants. Overall study context: In the study, Ad26.COV2.S was injected intramuscularly once, or twice 56 days apart.

The method was immunoSEQ multiplex PCR; TCRdb's version includes in-frame clones alone and lacks a portion of them. The top ten clones hold around 1.9% of a sample with about 400,000 clones, approximately 89% of them seen once. The treatment is: over 15 received Ad26.COV2.S at low or high dose, single or two shots; a few received placebo; per-sample allocation not given. Specimens were obtained on day 63 following the first vaccine or placebo injection. V was trimmed by 4 bases and J by 3 bases, leaving 4 bases between them. The CDR3 contains 11 residues. Germline V gives CDR1 SGDLS, CDR2 YYNGEE. The rearrangement links TRBV9 to TRBJ1-1; unclear D gene. Source: peripheral blood, taken in a trial of Ad26.COV2.S vaccine versus placebo. This TCR was sampled from a person aged 18 to 59 who received the Ad26.COV2.S COVID-19 vaccine or a placebo. The CDR3 nucleotides read TGTGCCAGCAGCCCGCACACTGAAGCTTTCTTT. Protein sequence: CASSPHTEAFF.